A single sample is the source of the 23 T cell receptor beta chains below, sequenced in a study of CD8 T cells in ankylosing spondylitis. Notes on the study in general: A TCR beta motif of eight or nine highly homologous variants seemed to mark ankylosing spondylitis blood.

Their target antigens are unknown. Each CDR3 protein gets one entry after TCRdb re-called the 5' RACE reads with MiXCR. The sample lists hundreds of thousands of distinct CDR3 sequences; over 9.5% were seen once. Sequenced input: blood, either unsorted or a sorted T cell fraction (not recorded which). The receptors come from a male donor with ankylosing spondylitis.

The rearrangement joins TRBV7-9 to TRBJ2-5; 7 positions agree with TRBD1. The V gene's germline CDR1 is SEHNR and CDR2 FQNEAQ (reference sequence). CDR3 length: 12 residues. CDR3 loop: CAGGEGQETQYF. CDR3 bases: TGTGCAGGGGGCGAAGGGCAAGAGACCCAGTACTTC.

This clonotype was observed once. V is TRBV7-9 and J is TRBJ2-3; no definite D call. Trimming stripped 5 bases from V and 2 bases from J, with 11 bases between. The germline CDR1 and CDR2 sequences are SEHNR and FQNEAQ (reference sequence). The CDR3 is 14 amino acids. The CDR3 DNA reads as TGTGCCAGCAGCCTCACCTCCTTCACAGATACGCAGTATTTT. This gives the protein CASSLTSFTDTQYF.

The chain links TRBV6-1 to TRBJ1-2; TRBD1 agrees at 7 bases. The ends lost 6 bases at V and 3 bases at J; junction bases unmatched: 7. Germline lookup yields CDR1 MNHNS and CDR2 SASEGT. CDR3 length: 14 residues. The CDR3 DNA reads TGTGCCAGCAGCCTTCAGGGGGTTGACTATGGCTACACCTTC. It codes for CASSLQGVDYGYTF.

This clonotype was observed a handful of times. The chain recombines TRBV4-3 with TRBJ2-1; no reliable D call. From germline, CDR1 is LGHNA and CDR2 YSLEER. This CDR3 contains 15 residues. V lost 1 base to trimming and J lost 0 bases, with 7 bases between them. Written as DNA, the CDR3 is TGCGCCAGCAGCCAAGGGTTAGACTCCTACAATGAGCAGTTCTTC. Residues: CASSQGLDSYNEQFF.

This clonotype occurred a few times. V and J are TRBV9 and TRBJ2-1; 12 nucleotides agree with TRBD2. Germline V gene lookup returns CDR1 SGDLS and CDR2 YYNGEE. CDR3 size: 14 residues. The trim removed 3 bases at V and 9 bases at J, leaving 4 bases unmatched. CDR3 region: CASSAGLAGPEQFF. DNA for the CDR3: TGTGCCAGCAGCGCGGGACTAGCGGGCCCTGAGCAGTTCTTC.

This clonotype appeared a few times. The junction departs from the called germline gene at one end, perhaps through a read error. The rearrangement links TRBV6-5 to TRBJ1-2; 7 bases agree with TRBD1. Germline V CDR1 and CDR2: MNHEY, SVGAGI. CDR3 length equals 13 residues. CDR3 loop: CASSYLRTGALVF. The CDR3 nucleotides read TGTGCCAGCAGTTACCTCCGGACAGGCGCACTTGTATTC.

This chain joins TRBV15 and TRBJ1-4; TRBD1 agrees at 7 bases. CDR1 LNHNV and CDR2 YYDKDF come from the germline V gene (reference sequence). Unmatched junction bases numbered 3, after V lost 4 bases and J lost 4 bases. This CDR3 is built from 14 residues. For the CDR3, the DNA is TGTGCCACCAGCAAGACAGGGAGTAATGAAAAACTGTTTTTT. It specifies CATSKTGSNEKLFF.

In the case of this clonotype: The junction departs from the called germline gene at one end, perhaps through a read error. V gene TRBV5-1 combines with J gene TRBJ2-2; 7 bases fit TRBD1. The CDR3 has 15 residues. Germline V lookup: CDR1 SGHRS, CDR2 YFSETQ. This CDR3 is CASSSGQANTRELFF. The CDR3 coding sequence is TGCGCCAGCAGCTCTGGACAGGCGAACACCAGGGAGCTGTTTTTT.

This chain uses TRBV5-1 with TRBJ1-2, with TRBD1 as a possible D gene (5 bases). The CDR3 runs 13 residues. The V and J ends lost 4 bases and 3 bases respectively, with 10 bases between them. Germline V gives CDR1 SGHRS, CDR2 YFSETQ. DNA of the CDR3: TGCGCCAGCAGCCCAAGGACATACTATGGCTACACCTTC. Amino acids: CASSPRTYYGYTF. The full variable domain, in which reference TRBV5-1 and TRBJ1-2 provide the parts outside the CDR3, is KAGVTQTPRYLIKTRGQQVTLSCSPISGHRSVSWYQQTPGQGLQFLFEYFSETQRNKGNFPGRFSGRQFSNSRSEMNVSTLELGDSALYLCASSPRTYYGYTFGSGTRLTVV.

The rearrangement joins TRBV12-3 or TRBV12-4 to TRBJ2-7; D remains unclear. CDR3 length: 11 residues. Trimming took off 6 bases at V and 5 bases at J, with 8 bases between the two ends. In nucleotides, the CDR3 is TGTGCCAGCAGAAGCGTCGACGAGCAGTACTTC. This sequence encodes CASRSVDEQYF.

This clonotype has a handful of counts. The V call is TRBV20-1, the J call TRBJ2-4; possible D gene TRBD2, 5 bases. The CDR3 spans 13 residues. Per germline, CDR1 DFQATT and CDR2 SNEGSKA (reference sequence). Deletions cut 1 base from V and 8 bases from J, with 12 bases between. CDR3 nucleotide sequence: TGCAGTGCTAGAGCCCCGCCCGGGGACATTCAGTACTTC. Protein: CSARAPPGDIQYF.

The rearrangement joins TRBV5-6 to TRBJ2-7; 9 bases are a match to TRBD2. V was clipped by 1 base and J by 4 bases; unmatched bases: 3. This CDR3 is 14 amino acids long. Germline V gene data show CDR1 as SGHDT and CDR2 as YYEEEE. The CDR3 here is CASSLRGLAYEQYF. Here the CDR3 DNA reads TGTGCCAGCAGCTTGAGAGGACTAGCGTACGAGCAGTACTTC. The whole variable domain, remainder taken from reference TRBV5-6 and TRBJ2-7, is DAGVTQSPTHLIKTRGQQVTLRCSPKSGHDTVSWYQQALGQGPQFIFQYYEEEERQRGNFPDRFSGHQFPNYSSELNVNALLLGDSALYLCASSLRGLAYEQYFGPGTRLTVT.

The chain combines TRBV2 with TRBJ2-2; 7 bases are a match to TRBD1. CDR1 is SNHLY and CDR2 is FYNNEI in the germline V gene. This CDR3 region has 15 residues. V was pared by 5 bases and J by 7 bases, with 10 bases of the junction left unmatched. CDR3 in DNA: TGTGCCAGCAGTACCAGGACAGGTTCGGGCGGGGAGCTGTTTTTT. Amino acid sequence: CASSTRTGSGGELFF.

This clonotype was seen a few times. The chain joins TRBV20-1 to TRBJ1-1; D gene ambiguous. V dropped 6 bases and J dropped 8 bases, with 16 bases sitting between them. Germline V gene data show CDR1 as DFQATT and CDR2 as SNEGSKA (reference sequence). There are 12 residues in the CDR3. The CDR3 bases are TGCAGTGCCAGGCCCCATGCAGGCGAAGCTTTCTTT. It codes for CSARPHAGEAFF.

This clonotype was counted ten times or more. This rearrangement joins TRBV7-2 to TRBJ2-1; D unresolved. CDR1 is SGHTA and CDR2 is FQGNSA in the germline V gene. This CDR3 contains 14 residues. V lost 5 bases, J lost 0 bases, and 8 bases lay in between. CDR3 sequence (DNA): TGTGCCAGCAGCGACGGCAGCTCCTACAATGAGCAGTTCTTC. Translating gives CASSDGSSYNEQFF.

This chain connects TRBV27 to TRBJ2-1; TRBD2 matches 10 bases. Trimming cost V 5 bases and J 6 bases; bases outside gene matches: 7. CDR3 length equals 15 residues. Germline V gene data show CDR1 as MNHEY and CDR2 as SMNVEV (reference sequence). CDR3 sequence: CASSQYSGRSNEQFF. The CDR3 coding sequence is TGTGCCAGCAGTCAATATAGCGGGAGGAGCAATGAGCAGTTCTTC.

The V gene is TRBV6-2 or TRBV6-3, the J gene TRBJ2-5, with a weak D call TRBD2 (7 bases). Germline V gene data show CDR1 as MNHEY and CDR2 as SVGEGT. Trimming stripped 0 bases from V and 5 bases from J, with 19 bases between. The CDR3 totals 17 residues. CDR3 protein: CASSYSPSAGDRETQYF. For the CDR3, the DNA is TGTGCCAGCAGTTACTCCCCCTCGGCGGGAGACAGGGAGACCCAGTACTTC.

This clonotype occurred many times. The chain links TRBV20-1 to TRBJ1-2; D gene ambiguous. The CDR3 length is 11 residues. CDR1 DFQATT and CDR2 SNEGSKA come from the germline V gene (reference sequence). V was trimmed by 1 base and J by 4 bases, leaving 4 bases between them. The CDR3 loop reads CSARVGYGYTF. The CDR3 DNA reads TGCAGTGCTAGAGTGGGCTATGGCTACACCTTC.

This clonotype was detected only a few times. The chain links TRBV20-1 to TRBJ1-5; D is ambiguous. V was pared by 2 bases and J by 0 bases, with 11 bases between. The CDR3 covers 15 residues. Germline CDR1 DFQATT, CDR2 SNEGSKA (reference sequence). This chain's CDR3 is CSARSGQNSNQPQHF. The DNA of the CDR3 is TGCAGTGCTAGATCGGGCCAAAATAGCAATCAGCCCCAGCATTTT.

This clonotype appeared many times. The chain has TRBV20-1 and TRBJ2-7, with TRBD2 matching over 7 bases. There are 14 residues in the CDR3. The ends lost 1 base at V and 3 bases at J; junction bases unmatched: 6. The germline CDR1 and CDR2 sequences are DFQATT and SNEGSKA (reference sequence). CDR3 coding DNA: TGCAGTGCTAGAGTCCCGGGAGGAAACTACGAGCAGTACTTC. Translated, it gives CSARVPGGNYEQYF.

There are many counts of this clonotype. The CDR3 reads CASSPSGRAAYNEQFF. In nucleotides, the CDR3 is TGTGCCAGCAGCCCTAGCGGGAGGGCCGCCTACAATGAGCAGTTCTTC. The chain couples TRBV9 to TRBJ2-1, with 12 bases matching TRBD2. The germline V gene encodes CDR1 SGDLS and CDR2 YYNGEE. There are 16 residues in the CDR3. Trimming took 4 bases from V and 2 from J; bases not matched to a gene: 4.

This clonotype has more than one count but fewer than ten. V gene TRBV6-1 combines with J gene TRBJ1-2, with D unresolved. With 7 bases removed from V and 3 bases from J, the gap between germline ends came to 15 bases. The CDR3 runs 14 residues. CDR1 MNHNS and CDR2 SASEGT come from the germline V gene. CDR3 sequence: CASTRTGSHYGYTF. The CDR3 DNA reads TGTGCCAGCACCCGGACGGGGAGTCACTATGGCTACACCTTC.

There are a few counts of this clonotype. This rearrangement joins TRBV20-1 to TRBJ2-5, with 7 bases matching TRBD1. This CDR3 is 15 amino acids long. CDR1 DFQATT and CDR2 SNEGSKA come from the germline V gene (reference sequence). V shed 5 bases and J 2 bases; nucleotides not matched to a gene: 11. This CDR3 is CSAASGQALQETQYF. CDR3 bases: TGCAGTGCTGCCTCTGGACAGGCTTTACAAGAGACCCAGTACTTC.